Following are 30 T cell receptor beta chains from one sample sequenced in a study of control samples from healthy donors and cancer patients. Sequenced by immunoSEQ multiplex PCR; TCRdb stores in-frame clones only, minus some. The table has 75,000 to 95,000 clones, 70% to 90% seen once. The sample taken for sequencing was blood. These receptors were collected from a woman aged 50 to 60 in good health.

The chain is built from TRBV14 and TRBJ1-4, with D possibly TRBD1 on 5 matching bases. Germline values: CDR1 SGHDN, CDR2 FVKESK. This CDR3 has 17 amino acids. Trimming pared 1 base from V and 5 bases from J, leaving 17 bases between. The CDR3 is CASSQASGRGGNEKLFF. The CDR3 region has the DNA TGTGCCAGCAGCCAAGCATCGGGGCGCGGGGGAAATGAAAAACTGTTTTTT. Based on the CDR3 plus reference TRBV14 and TRBJ1-4, the full variable domain is EAGVTQFPSHSVIEKGQTVTLRCDPISGHDNLYWYRRVMGKEIKFLLHFVKESKQDESGMPNNRFLAERTGGTYSTLKVQPAELEDSGVYFCASSQASGRGGNEKLFFGSGTQLSVL.

The table lists this clone with a count of one. V gene TRBV10-3 combines with J gene TRBJ2-7, with 7 bases aligning to TRBD1. V gave up 2 bases and J gave up 2 bases; unmatched junction bases: 6. The CDR3 runs 15 residues. Germline V lookup: CDR1 ENHRY, CDR2 SYGVKD. CDR3 amino acids: CAISERDSVPYEQYF. The CDR3 DNA reads as TGTGCCATCAGTGAGAGGGACAGCGTCCCCTACGAGCAGTACTTC.

V and J are TRBV20-1 and TRBJ2-3; D not certain. V lost 2 bases to trimming and J lost 5 bases, with 5 bases between them. The V gene's germline CDR1 is DFQATT and CDR2 SNEGSKA (reference sequence). The CDR3 is made up of 11 amino acids. Here the CDR3 reads CSARMVDTQYF. CDR3 nucleotide sequence: TGCAGTGCTAGAATGGTAGATACGCAGTATTTT.

This sequence joins TRBV5-8 and TRBJ1-2; unclear D gene. V lost 4 bases and J lost 0, with 13 bases in between. The CDR3 contains 15 residues. Germline CDR1 reads SGHTS; CDR2 reads YDEGEE. The CDR3 reads CASSPSFAANYGYTF. CDR3 in DNA: TGTGCCAGCAGCCCCTCTTTCGCGGCTAACTATGGCTACACCTTC.

This clone was seen a single time. The V call is TRBV2, the J call TRBJ2-3; D remains unclear. The V and J ends lost 7 bases and 1 base respectively, with 12 bases between them. Germline values: CDR1 SNHLY, CDR2 FYNNEI. The CDR3 has 14 residues. The CDR3 here is CASIKASRTDTQYF. The CDR3 DNA reads TGTGCCAGCATCAAGGCCAGCCGCACAGATACGCAGTATTTT.

This sequence joins TRBV2 and TRBJ2-1, with D unclear. The CDR3 loop spans 14 amino acids. Germline-derived CDR1 and CDR2 are SNHLY and FYNNEI. V lost 1 base and J lost 7, with 11 bases in between. The CDR3 here is CASSEESFGNEQFF. CDR3 in DNA: TGTGCCAGCAGTGAAGAAAGCTTTGGTAATGAGCAGTTCTTC.

For the CDR3, the DNA is TGTGCCAGCACACCCGGCCTCATGGCGGACACTGAAGCTTTCTTT. Translating it yields CASTPGLMADTEAFF. The chain combines TRBV5-4 with TRBJ1-1; D unresolved. The germline V gene has CDR1 SGHNT and CDR2 YYREEE (reference sequence). V lost 6 bases and J 3 bases, leaving 18 bases between the germline ends. CDR3 length equals 15 residues.

The rearrangement uses TRBV2 and TRBJ2-7; tentative D call: TRBD2 (6 bases). Germline CDR1 SNHLY, CDR2 FYNNEI. The CDR3 sequence is 15 residues long. Trimming stripped 6 bases from V and 3 bases from J, with 18 bases between. This CDR3 reads CASRGTGTFHYEQYF. The CDR3 region has the DNA TGTGCCAGCAGGGGAACCGGGACTTTTCACTACGAGCAGTACTTC.

V gene TRBV2 combines with J gene TRBJ1-2; D is undetermined. Trimming stripped 1 base from V and 3 bases from J, with 9 bases between. The germline CDR1 and CDR2 sequences are SNHLY and FYNNEI. This CDR3 spans 14 amino acids. The CDR3 bases are TGTGCCAGCAGTGAAGACGCACGGTACTATGGCTACACCTTC. Protein product: CASSEDARYYGYTF.

The CDR3 is CASSQQIPGYEQYF. CDR3 sequence (DNA): TGTGCCAGCAGCCAACAGATTCCGGGCTACGAGCAGTACTTC. J is TRBJ2-7 and V is TRBV4-2; D uncertain. This CDR3 comprises 14 residues. CDR1 and CDR2 from the germline V gene are LGHNA and YNFKEQ. V lost 2 bases and J lost 3, with 11 bases in between.

The rearrangement links TRBV23-1 to TRBJ1-1, with TRBD1 identical over 9 bases. TRBV23-1 is an open reading frame, and its role is uncertain. With V trimmed by 6 bases and J by 0 bases, 14 bases remained unmatched. The CDR3 contains 18 residues. DNA of the CDR3: TGCGCCAGCAGCCTGTCCCGGACAGGGGTGGGAATGAACACTGAAGCTTTCTTT. Translated: CASSLSRTGVGMNTEAFF.

The V and J genes are TRBV4-2 and TRBJ1-1; D call uncertain. V was trimmed by 4 bases and J by 0 bases, leaving 9 bases between them. CDR1 and CDR2 from the germline V gene are LGHNA and YNFKEQ. This CDR3 spans 14 amino acids. The CDR3 spells CASSPPGMNTEAFF. The CDR3 region has the DNA TGTGCCAGCAGCCCACCGGGGATGAACACTGAAGCTTTCTTT.

Details on this clone: Other nucleotide sequences from this sample produce the same CDR3. The gene calls are TRBV14 and TRBJ1-2; no clear D. CDR3 size: 12 residues. The germline V gene encodes CDR1 SGHDN and CDR2 FVKESK. V was clipped by 3 bases and J by 8 bases, with 10 bases between them. In DNA, the CDR3 is TGTGCCAGCAGCCAGGGGTTGAGCGGCTACACCTTC. Translation gives CASSQGLSGYTF.

The CDR3 DNA is TGTGCCAGCAGTGTGGGCTCCAATGAGCAGTTCTTC. Translation gives CASSVGSNEQFF. The J gene is TRBJ2-1, the V gene TRBV2; no reliable D call. The CDR3 spans 12 residues. V was cut by 4 bases and J by 6 bases, with 7 bases left in between. The germline gives CDR1 SNHLY, CDR2 FYNNEI.

This clone was seen ten or more times. V gene TRBV6-5 combines with J gene TRBJ1-2; D is uncertain. Germline CDR1 reads MNHEY; CDR2 reads SVGAGI. This CDR3 spans 14 amino acids. V lost 5 bases and J lost 4, with 14 bases in between. This CDR3 reads CASSQSRGTYGYTF. The CDR3 DNA reads TGTGCCAGCAGTCAAAGTCGGGGAACCTATGGCTACACCTTC.

The chain has TRBV5-1 and TRBJ1-1, with unresolved D. The CDR3 has 14 amino acids. Trimming removed 0 bases at V and 2 bases at J, with 8 bases between. The germline CDR1 and CDR2 sequences are SGHRS and YFSETQ. The CDR3 loop is CASSLGYENTEAFF. The CDR3 nucleotides are TGCGCCAGCAGCTTGGGATATGAAAACACTGAAGCTTTCTTT.

This chain joins TRBV12-5 and TRBJ2-3; 7 bases align to TRBD2. After removal of 1 base from V and 0 bases from J, the junction contained 4 bases not matched to a gene. The CDR3 consists of 16 residues. Germline CDR1 LGHNT, CDR2 FRNRAP. The CDR3 protein is CASGLAGGSSTDTQYF. In DNA, the CDR3 is TGTGCTAGTGGTTTGGCGGGGGGTTCTAGCACAGATACGCAGTATTTT.

This chain connects TRBV5-1 to TRBJ1-1, with a weak D call TRBD1 (6 bases). This CDR3 is 15 amino acids long. Germline V gene lookup returns CDR1 SGHRS and CDR2 YFSETQ. Trimming pared 4 bases from V and 0 bases from J, leaving 13 bases between. The CDR3 region is CASSKGQSMNTEAFF. In DNA form, the CDR3 reads TGCGCCAGCAGCAAAGGACAGAGCATGAACACTGAAGCTTTCTTT.

The CDR3, as DNA: TGTGCCATCAGTGAGTCGCGGCAGTCCGGGGGCTACGAGCAGTACTTC. Encoded protein: CAISESRQSGGYEQYF. The rearrangement uses TRBV10-3 and TRBJ2-7; a weak D match, TRBD2 (6 bases). Germline loops: CDR1 ENHRY, CDR2 SYGVKD. Deletions cut 0 bases from V and 3 bases from J, with 15 bases between. CDR3 length: 16 amino acids.

The V call is TRBV9, the J call TRBJ2-3, with D tentatively TRBD1 (6 bases). There are 15 residues in the CDR3. Germline-derived CDR1 and CDR2 are SGDLS and YYNGEE. V lost 2 bases, J lost 4 bases, and 14 bases lay in between. This chain's CDR3 is CASSVAVQGPDTQYF. DNA of the CDR3: TGTGCCAGCAGCGTGGCCGTTCAGGGGCCAGATACGCAGTATTTT. The full variable domain, with the rest looked up from reference TRBV9 and TRBJ2-3, is DSGVTQTPKHLITATGQRVTLRCSPRSGDLSVYWYQQSLDQGLQFLIQYYNGEERAKGNILERFSAQQFPDLHSELNLSSLELGDSALYFCASSVAVQGPDTQYFGPGTRLTVL.

The V call is TRBV18, the J call TRBJ1-6, with 9 positions matching TRBD1. Trimming took 2 bases from V and 9 from J; bases not matched to a gene: 5. The CDR3 has 15 amino acids. The germline V gene encodes CDR1 KGHSH and CDR2 LQKENI. CDR3 coding DNA: TGTGCCAGCTCACCATCGGGGACAGGGAGTTCACCCCTCCACTTT. As protein: CASSPSGTGSSPLHF.

This chain uses TRBV5-5 with TRBJ2-1; 10 nucleotides align to TRBD2. The CDR3 loop spans 11 amino acids. The germline CDR1 and CDR2 sequences are SGHKS and YYEKEE (reference sequence). J was trimmed by 14 bases and V by 1 base; bases with no gene match: 0. As DNA, the CDR3 is TGTGCCAGCAGCTTGCTAGCGGGGGAGTTCTTC. Its protein is CASSLLAGEFF.

The V call is TRBV29-1, the J call TRBJ1-2; 9 bases are a match to TRBD1. The ends lost 3 bases at V and 1 base at J; junction bases unmatched: 9. CDR1 SQVTM and CDR2 ANQGSEA come from the germline V gene. The CDR3 covers 16 residues. The CDR3 spells CSVDPKTGQGNYGYTF. The DNA for the CDR3 is TGCAGCGTTGATCCTAAAACGGGACAGGGTAACTATGGCTACACCTTC. The whole variable domain, remainder taken from reference TRBV29-1 and TRBJ1-2, is SAVISQKPSRDICQRGTSLTIQCQVDSQVTMMFWYRQQPGQSLTLIATANQGSEATYESGFVIDKFPISRPNLTFSTLTVSNMSPEDSSIYLCSVDPKTGQGNYGYTFGSGTRLTVV.

This chain joins TRBV2 and TRBJ1-2; D ambiguous. The length of the CDR3 is 15 residues. The V gene's germline CDR1 is SNHLY and CDR2 FYNNEI. V was pared by 3 bases and J by 0 bases, with 11 bases between. The CDR3 protein is CASSDSGIPNYGYTF. The CDR3 DNA follows: TGTGCCAGCAGTGATAGCGGCATACCTAACTATGGCTACACCTTC.

V and J are TRBV11-3 and TRBJ2-1, with D possibly matching TRBD1 (6 bases). Germline V CDR1 and CDR2: SGHNT, YENEEA. Trimming removed 5 bases at V and 6 bases at J, with 11 bases between. CDR3 size: 13 residues. For the CDR3, the DNA is TGTGCCAGCAGCGGGCAGGGGCCCAATGAGCAGTTCTTC. This sequence encodes CASSGQGPNEQFF.

The V call is TRBV7-2, the J call TRBJ1-3, with D perhaps TRBD1 (5 bases). In germline, CDR1 is SGHTA, CDR2 FQGNSA. The ends were cut back, 6 bases at V and 4 bases at J, with 13 bases in the middle. CDR3 length: 14 residues. The CDR3 DNA follows: TGTGCCAGCAGGACCGGGACTCAAGGAAACACCATATATTTT. Its translation is CASRTGTQGNTIYF.

This sequence joins TRBV2 and TRBJ2-7; D ambiguous. The V gene's germline CDR1 is SNHLY and CDR2 FYNNEI. V lost 6 bases and J lost 2, with 14 bases in between. The CDR3 has 14 residues. The CDR3 region is CASRRLGGAYEQYF. Here the CDR3 DNA reads TGTGCCAGCAGACGCCTTGGCGGTGCCTACGAGCAGTACTTC.

CDR3 bases: TGTGCCAGCAGTTCCGGTGAAAAACTGTTTTTT. This codes for CASSSGEKLFF. The chain uses TRBV12-3 or TRBV12-4 and TRBJ1-4; no clear D. The CDR3 is made up of 11 amino acids. The V and J ends lost 4 bases and 7 bases respectively, with 4 bases between them.

The gene calls are TRBV2 and TRBJ1-2; D is ambiguous. The CDR3 spans 10 residues. Looked up from germline, CDR1 is SNHLY and CDR2 is FYNNEI. Trimming took off 8 bases at V and 3 bases at J, with 4 bases between the two ends. Written as DNA, the CDR3 is TGTGCCAGCTGGGACTATGGCTACACCTTC. As protein: CASWDYGYTF.

The rearrangement uses TRBV7-9 and TRBJ2-1; no firm D call. This CDR3 contains 16 residues. Germline V gene lookup returns CDR1 SEHNR and CDR2 FQNEAQ (reference sequence). Trimming cost V 5 bases and J 7 bases, with 21 bases left between them. DNA for the CDR3: TGTGCCAGCAGCCCTAAAAGAAGGATTTCCTGGAATGAGCAGTTCTTC. Amino acid sequence: CASSPKRRISWNEQFF.